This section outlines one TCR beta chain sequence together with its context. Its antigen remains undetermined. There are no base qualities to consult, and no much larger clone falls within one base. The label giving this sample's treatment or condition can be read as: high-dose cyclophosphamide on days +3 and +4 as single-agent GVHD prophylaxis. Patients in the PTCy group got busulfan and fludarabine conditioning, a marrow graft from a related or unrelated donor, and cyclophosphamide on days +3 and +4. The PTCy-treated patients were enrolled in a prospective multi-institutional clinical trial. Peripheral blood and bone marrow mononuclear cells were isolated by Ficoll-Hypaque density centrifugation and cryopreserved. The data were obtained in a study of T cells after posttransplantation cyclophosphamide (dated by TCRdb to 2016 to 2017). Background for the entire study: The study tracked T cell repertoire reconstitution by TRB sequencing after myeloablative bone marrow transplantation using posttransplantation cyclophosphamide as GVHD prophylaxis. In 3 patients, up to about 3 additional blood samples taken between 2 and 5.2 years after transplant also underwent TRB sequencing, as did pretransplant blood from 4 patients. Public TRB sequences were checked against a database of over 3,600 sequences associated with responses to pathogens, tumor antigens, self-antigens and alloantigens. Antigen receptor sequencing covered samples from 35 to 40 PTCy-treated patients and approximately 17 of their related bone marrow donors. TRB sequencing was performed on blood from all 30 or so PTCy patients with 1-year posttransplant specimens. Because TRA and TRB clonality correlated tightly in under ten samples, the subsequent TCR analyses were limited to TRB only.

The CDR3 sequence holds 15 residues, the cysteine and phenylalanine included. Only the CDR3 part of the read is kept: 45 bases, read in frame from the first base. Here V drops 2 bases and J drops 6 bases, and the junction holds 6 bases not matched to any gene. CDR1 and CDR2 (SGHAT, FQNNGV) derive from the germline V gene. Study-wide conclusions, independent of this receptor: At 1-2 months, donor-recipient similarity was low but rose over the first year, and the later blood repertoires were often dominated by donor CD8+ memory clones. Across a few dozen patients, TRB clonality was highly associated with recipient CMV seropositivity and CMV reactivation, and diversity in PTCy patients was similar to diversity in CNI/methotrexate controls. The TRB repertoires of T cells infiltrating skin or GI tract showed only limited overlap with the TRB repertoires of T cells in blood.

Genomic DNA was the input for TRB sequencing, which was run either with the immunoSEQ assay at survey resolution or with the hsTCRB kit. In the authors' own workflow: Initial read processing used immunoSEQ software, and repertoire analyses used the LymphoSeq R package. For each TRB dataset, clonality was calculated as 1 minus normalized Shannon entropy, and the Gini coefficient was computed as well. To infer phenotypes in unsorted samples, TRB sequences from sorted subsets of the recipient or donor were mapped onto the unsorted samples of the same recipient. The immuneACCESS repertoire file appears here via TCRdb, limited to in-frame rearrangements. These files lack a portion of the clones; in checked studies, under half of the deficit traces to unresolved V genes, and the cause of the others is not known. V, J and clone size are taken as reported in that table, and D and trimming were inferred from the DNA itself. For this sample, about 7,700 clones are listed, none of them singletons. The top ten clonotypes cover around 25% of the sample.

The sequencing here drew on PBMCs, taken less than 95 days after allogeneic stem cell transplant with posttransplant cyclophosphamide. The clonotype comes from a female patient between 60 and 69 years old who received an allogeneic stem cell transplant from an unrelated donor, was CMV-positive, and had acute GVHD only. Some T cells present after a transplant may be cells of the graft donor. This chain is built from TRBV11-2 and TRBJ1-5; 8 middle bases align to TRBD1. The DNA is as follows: TGTGCCAGCAGCTTATCGACAGGGGAGGGTCAGCCCCAGCATTTT. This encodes CASSLSTGEGQPQHF.